Sequencing of this T cell receptor beta chain was carried out in a study of regulatory T cells in long-lasting Graves disease. In building TCR beta libraries, iRepertoire HTBI primers were used together with Arm-PCR of CDR3 regions. TCRdb re-called the multiplex PCR reads with MiXCR, one entry per CDR3 protein. The sample has around 510,000 distinct CDR3 sequences, around 20% seen once; the top ten hold 6.5% to 10%. This clonotype was recorded many times. Its antigen remains unidentified. CDR3 length: 12 amino acids. Germline V gene data show CDR1 as GTSNPN and CDR2 as SVGIG (reference sequence). V lost 4 bases, J lost 0 bases, and 7 bases lay in between. Study findings and constraints: Newly diagnosed Graves' patients exceeded persistent ones in TCR diversity.

Regarding time point: persistent/refractory GD, antithyroid drugs over 5 years with positive TRAb. The TCR library was made from RNA that had been extracted from PBMCs in TRIzol. The guidelines of the American Thyroid Association were the basis for diagnosing Graves' disease. This clonotype was sampled from a female donor with Graves disease. The starting material was peripheral blood mononuclear cells (PBMCs), obtained when the disease was refractory, from a patient treated with antithyroid drugs. This chain links TRBV30 with TRBJ2-7; possibly TRBD1 for D (6 bases). The CDR3 reads CAWKQGSYEQYF. For the CDR3, the DNA is TGTGCCTGGAAACAGGGCTCCTACGAGCAGTACTTC.